These 3 T cell receptor beta chains originate from one sample sequenced in a study of tumor and adjacent non-tumor tissue in lung cancer. TCRbeta libraries were built with three rounds of nested PCR, modified from ARM-PCR. MiXCR, run by TCRdb on the multiplex PCR reads, gives a single entry per CDR3 protein. This sample yields roughly 90,000 distinct CDR3 sequences, of which under 80% are seen a single time; just over 20% belongs to the top ten. The template was RNA from unsorted bulk tissue. Distant lung tissue was collected more than 3 cm away from the tumor edge. Input material: distant non-tumor lung tissue. The receptors here all came from a woman aged 45-65 years with non-small cell lung cancer.

In its sample, this clonotype was seen once. One junction end disagrees with the germline gene, perhaps due to a read error. The V and J genes are TRBV6-5 and TRBJ2-5, with TRBD2 matching 11 bases. Germline V lookup: CDR1 MNHEY, CDR2 SVGAGI. The CDR3 runs to 17 residues. CDR3 bases: TGTGCCAGCAGGTCCCTTTACACTAGCGGGAGTAGGGAGACCCAGTCCTTC. It codes for CASRSLYTSGSRETQSF.

The V and J genes are TRBV11-2 and TRBJ2-1, with no clear D. This CDR3 contains 11 residues. Trimming removed 5 bases at V and 11 bases at J, with 10 bases between. Germline loops: CDR1 SGHAT, CDR2 FQNNGV. CDR3 in DNA: TGTGCCAGCAGCCGATCCTCCAAGCAGTTCTTC. Residues: CASSRSSKQFF. Filled out from reference TRBV11-2 and TRBJ2-1, the complete variable domain reads EAGVAQSPRYKIIEKRQSVAFWCNPISGHATLYWYQQILGQGPKLLIQFQNNGVVDDSQLPKDRFSAERLKGVDSTLKIQPAKLEDSAVYLCASSRSSKQFFGPGTRLTVL.

Remarks on this clonotype: One junction end does not reproduce the germline sequence, and a read error may be involved. The chain uses TRBV4-1 and TRBJ2-1; 9 bases agree with TRBD2. Germline assignment: CDR1 MGHRA and CDR2 YSYEKL. The CDR3 totals 16 residues. CDR3 bases: TGCACCAGCAGCCAAGACCGGCGGGAGGGATACAATGAGCAGTTGTTC. It translates to CTSSQDRREGYNEQLF.